One and the same sample provided the 23 T cell receptor beta chains below, sequenced in a study of blood T cell repertoires in COVID-19. The repertoire was sequenced with immunoSEQ multiplex PCR; TCRdb's copy has only in-frame clones and lacks some. The table lists a few hundred thousand clones, 88% of them singletons. Sequenced: peripheral blood. The receptors here all came from a man aged 55 to 69 who had recovered from COVID-19.

V gene TRBV5-4 combines with J gene TRBJ1-3; D gene ambiguous. The CDR3 is 16 amino acids. Germline CDR1 SGHNT, CDR2 YYREEE (reference sequence). Trimming stripped 4 bases from V and 0 bases from J, with 14 bases between. CDR3 DNA: TGTGCCAGCAGCCCCGTTGGCAGTCGCTCTGGAAACACCATATATTTT. Translation gives CASSPVGSRSGNTIYF.

The gene calls are TRBV7-2 and TRBJ2-7, with 7 positions matching TRBD1. Germline V lookup: CDR1 SGHTA, CDR2 FQGNSA. The CDR3 is 14 amino acids. V lost 3 bases to trimming and J lost 1 base; unmatched junction nucleotides: 3. The CDR3 loop reads CASSFSQGSYEQYF. In DNA, the CDR3 is TGTGCCAGCAGCTTTTCACAGGGGTCCTACGAGCAGTACTTC.

The rearrangement uses TRBV6-5 and TRBJ1-5; 9 nucleotides align to TRBD1. The CDR3 loop spans 15 amino acids. V lost 6 bases, J lost 9 bases, and 12 bases stayed unmatched. The germline V gene encodes CDR1 MNHEY and CDR2 SVGAGI. This CDR3 reads CASRTGTGPFGPQHF. The CDR3 DNA is TGTGCCAGCAGGACCGGGACAGGGCCTTTTGGGCCCCAGCATTTT.

Only one count was recorded for this clone. The genes are TRBV30 and TRBJ1-2; 9 nucleotides match TRBD1. The V gene end was trimmed by 2 bases and the J gene end by 8 bases; junction bases not matched to a gene: 6. The CDR3 is 13 residues long. CDR1 is GTSNPN and CDR2 is SVGIG in the germline V gene (reference sequence). CDR3 sequence: CAWSRQGDGGYTF. The CDR3 DNA follows: TGTGCCTGGAGTCGACAGGGGGACGGCGGCTACACCTTC.

The V and J genes are TRBV5-1 and TRBJ1-2; D is perhaps TRBD1 (5 bases). The CDR3 length is 14 residues. Trimming took 4 bases from V and 6 from J, leaving 16 bases between them. Germline V CDR1 and CDR2: SGHRS, YFSETQ. The CDR3 bases are TGCGCCAGCAGCCTAAACTTTCAGGGCAATGGCTACACCTTC. This encodes CASSLNFQGNGYTF. The full variable domain, completed using reference TRBV5-1 and TRBJ1-2, is KAGVTQTPRYLIKTRGQQVTLSCSPISGHRSVSWYQQTPGQGLQFLFEYFSETQRNKGNFPGRFSGRQFSNSRSEMNVSTLELGDSALYLCASSLNFQGNGYTFGSGTRLTVV.

The rearrangement links TRBV28 to TRBJ1-5, with 11 bases lining up with TRBD1. V lost 4 bases and J lost 5; bases outside the gene matches: 4. The CDR3 has 15 residues. Germline V lookup: CDR1 MDHEN, CDR2 SYDVKM. The CDR3 loop is CASSYGTGGDQPQHF. The CDR3 DNA sequence: TGTGCCAGCAGTTACGGGACAGGGGGGGATCAGCCCCAGCATTTT.

A single count supports this clone. The rearrangement uses TRBV11-2 and TRBJ2-3, with D possibly being TRBD2 (6 bases). There are 16 residues in the CDR3. V was clipped by 0 bases and J by 2 bases, with 12 bases between them. Germline V CDR1 and CDR2: SGHAT, FQNNGV. The CDR3 coding sequence is TGTGCCAGCAGCTTAGAAATAGCGGAATTCACAGATACGCAGTATTTT. As protein: CASSLEIAEFTDTQYF.

Points on this clone: The sample carries other DNA sequences with the same CDR3. V gene TRBV9 combines with J gene TRBJ2-2; no clear D gene. Trimming left V 4 bases short and J 1 base short, with 5 bases between. The CDR3 loop spans 13 amino acids. From germline, CDR1 is SGDLS and CDR2 YYNGEE. The CDR3, as DNA: TGTGCCAGCAGCCCAGGGAACACCGGGGAGCTGTTTTTT. It yields the protein CASSPGNTGELFF.

This chain links TRBV5-5 with TRBJ2-5; 8 bases line up with TRBD1. This CDR3 contains 17 residues. The J segment lost 4 bases and the V segment lost 0 bases, leaving 11 bases of the junction unmatched. Germline lookup yields CDR1 SGHKS and CDR2 YYEKEE (reference sequence). The CDR3 sequence: CASSLEAGGILLETQYF. In DNA, the CDR3 is TGTGCCAGCAGCTTGGAGGCAGGGGGCATTTTATTAGAGACCCAGTACTTC.

The chain carries TRBV5-6 and TRBJ2-1; TRBD1 matches at 12 bases. The CDR3 consists of 15 residues. Unmatched junction bases numbered 5, after V lost 1 base and J lost 9 bases. Germline V CDR1 and CDR2: SGHDT, YYEEEE. The CDR3 nucleotides read TGTGCCAGCAGCTTGTCCTCGGGACAGGGGGCTGAGCAGTTCTTC. It codes for CASSLSSGQGAEQFF. The variable domain in full, with the rest retrieved from reference TRBV5-6 and TRBJ2-1, is DAGVTQSPTHLIKTRGQQVTLRCSPKSGHDTVSWYQQALGQGPQFIFQYYEEEERQRGNFPDRFSGHQFPNYSSELNVNALLLGDSALYLCASSLSSGQGAEQFFGPGTRLTVL.

CDR3 protein: CASSVGGGRETQYF. In nucleotides, the CDR3 is TGTGCCAGCAGCGTAGGGGGGGGCCGGGAGACCCAGTACTTC. This sequence joins TRBV9 and TRBJ2-5; a possible D gene is TRBD2 (7 bases). Trimming left V 0 bases short and J 5 bases short, with 11 bases between. There are 14 residues in the CDR3. The germline gives CDR1 SGDLS, CDR2 YYNGEE.

This sequence joins TRBV18 and TRBJ2-6; TRBD2 might be the D (6 bases). The CDR3 spans 17 residues. Trimming took off 4 bases at V and 2 bases at J, with 15 bases between the two ends. Germline V gives CDR1 KGHSH, CDR2 LQKENI. In DNA, the CDR3 is TGTGCCAGCTCACTCACGGGGGTAAGGACTGGGGCCAACGTCCTGACTTTC. This sequence encodes CASSLTGVRTGANVLTF.

This sequence joins TRBV2 and TRBJ2-5; TRBD2 aligns across 7 bases. Germline V CDR1 and CDR2: SNHLY, FYNNEI. This CDR3 contains 17 residues. Germline trimming cut 0 bases from V and 1 base from J; bases unmatched to any gene: 8. The CDR3 coding sequence is TGTGCCAGCAGTGAAGCCGCTGGCGGGGGTTCCCAAGAGACCCAGTACTTC. As protein: CASSEAAGGGSQETQYF.

The rearrangement uses TRBV7-2 and TRBJ1-3; D is unresolved. The CDR3 length is 14 residues. Trimming stripped 5 bases from V and 1 base from J, with 9 bases between. Germline V lookup: CDR1 SGHTA, CDR2 FQGNSA. The CDR3 loop reads CASSPQKSGNTIYF. CDR3 nucleotide sequence: TGTGCCAGCAGCCCACAGAAGTCTGGAAACACCATATATTTT.

V is TRBV9 and J is TRBJ1-1; 7 positions match TRBD1. The CDR3 is 17 residues long. Germline V gene data show CDR1 as SGDLS and CDR2 as YYNGEE. The junction had 14 bases not matched to a gene; V was cut back by 6 bases and J by 0 bases. In DNA, the CDR3 is TGTGCCAGCAACCAGCCCCTCGACAGGGAAGTGAACACTGAAGCTTTCTTT. It specifies CASNQPLDREVNTEAFF.

CDR3 loop: CASSMDRGRISNQPQHF. The DNA of the CDR3 is TGTGCCAGTAGTATGGACAGGGGAAGGATCAGCAATCAGCCCCAGCATTTT. This rearrangement joins TRBV19 to TRBJ1-5; 9 bases align to TRBD1. Germline CDR1 reads LNHDA; CDR2 reads SQIVND (reference sequence). CDR3 length: 17 amino acids. V was pared by 3 bases and J by 1 base, with 7 bases of the junction left unmatched.

This clone was seen only once. V and J are TRBV24-1 and TRBJ1-5; no reliable D call. With 4 bases removed from V and 1 base from J, the gap between germline ends came to 7 bases. The length of the CDR3 is 14 residues. In germline, CDR1 is KGHDR, CDR2 SFDVKD. The CDR3 DNA sequence: TGTGCCACCAGTGACCCCGGGAGCAATCAGCCCCAGCATTTT. As protein: CATSDPGSNQPQHF.

The chain recombines TRBV9 with TRBJ2-3, with 9 nucleotides matching TRBD2. CDR1 and CDR2 (germline): SGDLS, YYNGEE. V shed 0 bases, J shed 1 base, and the junction held 9 bases outside the gene matches. The CDR3 consists of 18 residues. CDR3 in amino acids: CASSVAGGVAGGTDTQYF. The CDR3 DNA is TGTGCCAGCAGCGTAGCAGGAGGTGTAGCGGGGGGCACAGATACGCAGTATTTT. The entire variable domain, with the rest obtained from reference TRBV9 and TRBJ2-3, is as follows: DSGVTQTPKHLITATGQRVTLRCSPRSGDLSVYWYQQSLDQGLQFLIQYYNGEERAKGNILERFSAQQFPDLHSELNLSSLELGDSALYFCASSVAGGVAGGTDTQYFGPGTRLTVL.

V usage is TRBV24-1 and J usage is TRBJ2-1; perhaps TRBD1 as D (5 bases). The V end lost 0 bases, the J end lost 5 bases, and 7 bases lay between the germline ends. The CDR3 spans 14 residues. Germline V lookup: CDR1 KGHDR, CDR2 SFDVKD. The CDR3 sequence: CATSDLKGDNEQFF. CDR3 nucleotides: TGTGCCACCAGTGATTTGAAAGGGGACAATGAGCAGTTCTTC.

The chain couples TRBV7-2 to TRBJ2-7; D is uncertain. The CDR3 runs 9 residues. Germline V gene data show CDR1 as SGHTA and CDR2 as FQGNSA. The V gene lost 5 bases and the J gene lost 9 bases, with 5 bases spanning the gap. CDR3 nucleotide sequence: TGTGCCAGCAGCCCTAGGCAGTACTTC. Translation gives CASSPRQYF.

The V gene is TRBV6-5, the J gene TRBJ2-7; 7 nucleotides agree with TRBD1. CDR1 and CDR2 from the germline V gene are MNHEY and SVGAGI. This CDR3 contains 13 residues. The junction had 6 bases not matched to a gene; V was cut back by 7 bases and J by 3 bases. Here the CDR3 DNA reads TGTGCCAGCACGGGACAGATACTCTACGAGCAGTACTTC. This codes for CASTGQILYEQYF.

The rearrangement joins TRBV7-6 to TRBJ1-4, with 8 bases aligning to TRBD1. CDR1 is SGHVS and CDR2 is FNYEAQ in the germline V gene. V lost 5 bases to trimming and J lost 0 bases; unmatched junction nucleotides: 5. The CDR3 consists of 16 residues. CDR3 sequence: CASSPGTGTTNEKLFF. DNA of the CDR3: TGTGCCAGCAGCCCAGGGACAGGCACAACTAATGAAAAACTGTTTTTT.

The chain uses TRBV5-4 and TRBJ1-3; 9 bases agree with TRBD1. The CDR3 is 16 amino acids. Germline trimming cut 0 bases from V and 3 bases from J; bases unmatched to any gene: 4. The germline CDR1 and CDR2 sequences are SGHNT and YYREEE (reference sequence). The CDR3 bases are TGTGCCAGCAGCTTGGACAGGGGGCTTAGTGGAAACACCATATATTTT. It translates to CASSLDRGLSGNTIYF.